The present T cell receptor (beta chain) was sequenced within a study of shared clonotypes between healthy human individuals. This clone was found many times. The V and J ends lost 5 bases and 4 bases, in that order; junction bases with no gene match: 12. Germline V CDR1 and CDR2: SGHTA, FQGTGA. The CDR3 contains 17 residues. Healthy HIV-negative adults with no recent acute infections or vaccinations were recruited as donors. The donors, all of them Caucasian adults, lived in Nashville, Tennessee. The quantity of DNA used in unsorted PBMC replicate PCRs was 250 to 350 ng, corresponding to about 30,000 T cell genomes. Produced via immunoSEQ multiplex PCR; TCRdb's table is partial and in-frame only. The table has around 430,000 clones, 79% seen once.

The sequencing input was PBMCs. The chain combines TRBV7-3 with TRBJ2-1, with TRBD1 matching 9 bases. This receptor was obtained from a middle-aged woman in good health. Some clones in this sample may be carry-over from other donors' samples. Here the CDR3 reads CASSQSATGGAYNEQFF. CDR3 nucleotide sequence: TGTGCCAGCAGCCAGAGCGCAACAGGGGGCGCATACAATGAGCAGTTCTTC.